Shown below are 21 T cell receptor beta chains from a single sample sequenced in a study of T cells in Graves' hyperthyroidism and ophthalmopathy. Using RNA transcripts as the source, TCR beta CDR3 regions were amplified. HTBI primers were employed in a first-round RT-PCR of the TCR CDR3. MiXCR was run by TCRdb on the multiplex PCR reads, yielding one entry per CDR3 protein. The table includes around 720,000 distinct CDR3 sequences, 35% detected once. The specimen sequenced was blood. Receptors originate from a woman in her thirties or forties with Graves' hyperthyroidism.

The chain carries TRBV6-5 and TRBJ1-1, with D perhaps TRBD1 (5 bases). Trimming removed 3 bases at V and 5 bases at J, with 19 bases between. Germline values: CDR1 MNHEY, CDR2 SVGAGI. The CDR3 runs to 16 residues. The CDR3 is CASSYSPPYSGTEAFF. The CDR3 DNA reads TGTGCCAGCAGTTATTCCCCCCCGTATTCAGGGACTGAAGCTTTCTTT.

This sequence joins TRBV7-6 and TRBJ2-5; 8 nucleotides line up with TRBD1. V shed 5 bases, J shed 6 bases, and the junction held 8 bases outside the gene matches. Per the germline V gene, CDR1 is SGHVS and CDR2 is FNYEAQ. CDR3 length: 14 amino acids. CDR3 loop: CASSGPGGAKTQYF. CDR3 coding DNA: TGTGCCAGCAGCGGGCCAGGGGGCGCAAAGACCCAGTACTTC.

This clonotype was observed at least ten times. This rearrangement joins TRBV7-2 to TRBJ1-5, with a weak D call TRBD1 (5 bases). Per germline, CDR1 SGHTA and CDR2 FQGNSA. This CDR3 is 14 amino acids long. V lost 1 base, J lost 6 bases, and 10 bases lay in between. The CDR3, as DNA: TGTGCCAGCAGCTTAGATGGAGGGACTCAGCCCCAGCATTTT. The encoded protein is CASSLDGGTQPQHF.

This clonotype came up a few times. The J gene is TRBJ1-1, the V gene TRBV9; D not resolved. Looked up from germline, CDR1 is SGDLS and CDR2 is YYNGEE. Trimming removed 3 bases at V and 1 base at J, with 16 bases between. The CDR3 is 16 residues long. This chain's CDR3 is CASSGEGWHANTEAFF. The DNA of the CDR3 is TGTGCCAGCAGCGGGGAAGGTTGGCACGCGAACACTGAAGCTTTCTTT.

This clonotype was recorded many times. The chain carries TRBV14 and TRBJ1-2; no clear D gene. This CDR3 comprises 14 residues. The ends were cut back, 4 bases at V and 0 bases at J, with 9 bases in the middle. CDR1 and CDR2 (germline): SGHDN, FVKESK. The CDR3 DNA is TGTGCCAGCAGCCTGGACGCACCTAACTATGGCTACACCTTC. This codes for CASSLDAPNYGYTF.

Regarding this clonotype: At one boundary the junction diverges from the germline segment, which might be a read error. The chain joins TRBV30 to TRBJ1-1; unclear D gene. The V gene's germline CDR1 is GTSNPN and CDR2 SVGIG (reference sequence). The CDR3 is 13 amino acids. CDR3 loop: CAWSEKNRAGERF. In DNA form, the CDR3 reads TGTGCCTGGAGTGAGAAAAACCGAGCCGGCGAACGGTTT.

Turning to this clonotype: This clone may be a read error of a much larger clone one base away. The genes are TRBV10-3 and TRBJ2-5; no definite D call. This CDR3 has 15 amino acids. Germline CDR1 reads ENHRY; CDR2 reads SYGVKD. CDR3 amino acids: CAISGGSDNQETQCF. CDR3 coding DNA: TGTGCCATCAGTGGTGGATCAGACAACCAAGAGACCCAGTGCTTC.

This clonotype was seen many times. The chain is built from TRBV29-1 and TRBJ1-3; D is undetermined. The CDR3 extends over 11 amino acids. The V gene lost 6 bases and the J gene lost 0 bases, with 3 bases spanning the gap. Germline CDR1 and CDR2: SQVTM and ANQGSEA. The CDR3 DNA is TGCAGCGTGCACTCTGGAAACACCATATATTTT. Its protein product is CSVHSGNTIYF.

This clonotype came up a few times. The chain uses TRBV20-1 and TRBJ1-1; possibly TRBD1 for D (5 bases). V was pared by 0 bases and J by 1 base, with 9 bases between. The CDR3 has 14 amino acids. Germline V gene data show CDR1 as DFQATT and CDR2 as SNEGSKA (reference sequence). CDR3 nucleotide sequence: TGCAGTGCTAGAGATCGGAGGGGGAACACTGAAGCTTTCTTT. Its translation: CSARDRRGNTEAFF.

The chain is built from TRBV10-1 and TRBJ1-1, with 7 nucleotides matching TRBD1. Germline assignment: CDR1 WNHNN and CDR2 SYGVQD (reference sequence). There are 16 residues in the CDR3. The trim removed 0 bases at V and 3 bases at J, leaving 7 bases unmatched. The CDR3 DNA is TGCGCCAGCAGTGAGTCGAGGGCAGGGGGGCACACTGAAGCTTTCTTT. This translates into CASSESRAGGHTEAFF.

The table lists this clonotype with many counts. J is TRBJ1-2 and V is TRBV10-3; a weak D match, TRBD1 (5 bases). Trimming left V 7 bases short and J 2 bases short, with 17 bases between. In germline, CDR1 is ENHRY, CDR2 SYGVKD. This CDR3 is built from 15 residues. The CDR3 nucleotides read TGTGCCATCACCGATATTGACAGACTGAACTATGGCTACACCTTC. Amino acid sequence: CAITDIDRLNYGYTF.

In this sample, this clonotype turned up many times. The chain couples TRBV19 to TRBJ2-5, with D tentatively TRBD1 or TRBD2 (7 bases each). This CDR3 is built from 13 residues. Germline lookup yields CDR1 LNHDA and CDR2 SQIVND (reference sequence). Between the trimmed V and J ends, which lost 3 bases and 5 bases, there was a span of 10 bases. The CDR3 coding sequence is TGTGCCAGTAGTATCCAGGGGGGGGAGACCCAGTACTTC. Residues: CASSIQGGETQYF.

The CDR3 here is CASSYQTGYQETQYF. Here the CDR3 DNA reads TGTGCCAGCAGTTACCAAACAGGTTACCAAGAGACCCAGTACTTC. The chain uses TRBV6-6 and TRBJ2-5; possible D gene TRBD1, 5 bases. CDR1 is MNHNY, CDR2 SVGAGI, per germline (reference sequence). The CDR3 sequence is 15 residues long. Trimming took off 2 bases at V and 0 bases at J, with 10 bases between the two ends.

This clonotype was seen at least ten times. V gene TRBV20-1 combines with J gene TRBJ2-5; 8 nucleotides match TRBD2. The ends lost 6 bases at V and 3 bases at J; junction bases unmatched: 3. In germline, CDR1 is DFQATT, CDR2 SNEGSKA (reference sequence). This CDR3 spans 12 amino acids. The CDR3 sequence is CSAELAEETQYF. For the CDR3, the DNA is TGCAGTGCCGAACTAGCGGAAGAGACCCAGTACTTC.

Turning to this clonotype: One end of the junction does not line up with germline, which may come from a read error. The V gene is TRBV29-1, the J gene TRBJ2-5; 12 bases are shared with TRBD2. Germline V CDR1 and CDR2: SQVTM, ANQGSEA. This CDR3 is 16 amino acids long. The CDR3 region is CSVVLGTSGPQETRYF. CDR3 nucleotides: TGCAGCGTTGTTTTAGGGACTAGCGGGCCCCAAGAGACCCGGTACTTC.

This chain links TRBV20-1 with TRBJ1-2; 7 bases fit TRBD1. The CDR3 spans 13 residues. Germline values: CDR1 DFQATT, CDR2 SNEGSKA (reference sequence). CDR3 sequence: CSVGQVGASGYTF. As DNA, the CDR3 is TGCAGCGTAGGACAGGTTGGGGCATCTGGCTACACCTTC.

This clonotype came up many times. The chain has TRBV5-6 and TRBJ2-5, with D possibly TRBD2 on 5 matching bases. Trimming left V 4 bases short and J 4 bases short, with 17 bases between. The CDR3 runs to 15 residues. The germline gives CDR1 SGHDT, CDR2 YYEEEE. CDR3 DNA sequence: TGTGCCAGCAGCCCCCTCATCACGGCGGGAGAGACCCAGTACTTC. This encodes CASSPLITAGETQYF.

This clonotype was counted a single time. A much larger clone lies a single base off, so this may be a read error. This sequence joins TRBV5-1 and TRBJ2-5, with D perhaps being TRBD1 or TRBD2 (5 bases each). Germline V gives CDR1 SGHRS, CDR2 YFSETQ. This CDR3 spans 15 amino acids. V shed 3 bases and J shed 1 base, with 13 bases lying between them. In nucleotides, the CDR3 is TGCGCCAGCAGCTCATCCCCCGGGGCCCAAGAGACCCAGTACTTC. Amino acids: CASSSSPGAQETQYF. Together with reference TRBV5-1 and TRBJ2-5, the CDR3 gives the full variable domain: KAGVTQTPRYLIKTRGQQVTLSCSPISGHRSVSWYQQTPGQGLQFLFEYFSETQRNKGNFPGRFSGRQFSNSRSEMNVSTLELGDSALYLCASSSSPGAQETQYFGPGTRLLVL.

In its sample, this clonotype was seen many times. A read error may explain this, as a much larger clone is one base away. V is TRBV7-2 and J is TRBJ1-2; D is unresolved. Germline lookup yields CDR1 SGHTA and CDR2 FQGNSA. The CDR3 is 12 amino acids. The CDR3 protein is CASNLDGRRCTF. CDR3 DNA: TGTGCCAGCAACTTAGATGGCAGGAGGTGCACCTTC.

V usage is TRBV12-3 or TRBV12-4 and J usage is TRBJ2-2; D call uncertain. CDR3 length: 16 amino acids. Trimming took 4 bases from V and 2 from J, leaving 14 bases between them. This CDR3 is CASSYLTPDNTGELFF. For the CDR3, the DNA is TGTGCCAGCAGTTACCTCACTCCCGACAACACCGGGGAGCTGTTTTTT.

This clonotype was observed many times. This sequence joins TRBV5-1 and TRBJ2-7; no reliable D call. Germline CDR1 and CDR2: SGHRS and YFSETQ. The CDR3 loop spans 12 amino acids. Trimming took 2 bases from V and 6 from J, leaving 9 bases between them. CDR3 coding DNA: TGCGCCAGCAGCTTCTCCAGTCCCGAGCAGTACTTC. Amino acid sequence: CASSFSSPEQYF.